The 21 T cell receptor beta chains given below trace back to one sample, sequenced in a study of T cells in Graves' hyperthyroidism and ophthalmopathy. Template material for amplifying TCR beta CDR3 regions consisted of RNA transcripts. The study used the HTBI primer set for a first-round RT-PCR of the TCR CDR3. TCRdb called the multiplex PCR reads again in MiXCR, with one record for every CDR3 protein. The sample includes 300,000 to 350,000 distinct CDR3 sequences, approximately 15% of them seen just once. Input material: blood. The source of these receptors is a woman aged 25-40 years with Graves' hyperthyroidism.

This clonotype has ten or more counts. The V call is TRBV10-1, the J call TRBJ2-1; unclear D gene. This CDR3 spans 14 amino acids. V lost 3 bases and J 9 bases, leaving 15 bases between the germline ends. Germline values: CDR1 WNHNN, CDR2 SYGVQD (reference sequence). The CDR3 sequence: CASSDGSRIREQFF. CDR3 coding DNA: TGCGCCAGCAGTGATGGCAGTAGAATTCGTGAGCAGTTCTTC.

This clonotype came up many times. This chain links TRBV28 with TRBJ2-4; no clear D gene. CDR3 length: 15 residues. CDR1 and CDR2 from the germline V gene are MDHEN and SYDVKM. The V end was cut by 4 bases, the J end by 0 bases, with 10 bases between. The CDR3 is CASSSPRSAKNIQYF. The DNA of the CDR3 is TGTGCCAGCAGTTCGCCGAGGTCAGCCAAAAACATTCAGTACTTC. The full variable domain, in which reference TRBV28 and TRBJ2-4 provide the parts outside the CDR3, is DVKVTQSSRYLVKRTGEKVFLECVQDMDHENMFWYRQDPGLGLRLIYFSYDVKMKEKGDIPEGYSVSREKKERFSLILESASTNQTSMYLCASSSPRSAKNIQYFGAGTRLSVL.

The CDR3 coding sequence is TGCGCCAGCAGCTTGTTTTTCAGCTACGAGCAGTACTTC. Translation gives CASSLFFSYEQYF. The chain links TRBV5-1 to TRBJ2-7; the D is unclear. Between the trimmed V and J ends, which lost 1 base and 3 bases, there was a span of 8 bases. CDR1 and CDR2 (germline): SGHRS, YFSETQ. This CDR3 is 13 amino acids long.

This clonotype was seen a few times. This chain joins TRBV6-2 or TRBV6-3 and TRBJ1-2; no definite D call. Germline V gene sequence: CDR1 MNHEY, CDR2 SVGEGT. The CDR3 runs 13 residues. The V and J ends lost 8 bases and 9 bases respectively, with 19 bases between them. The CDR3 DNA is TGTGCCAGCGGAAATTTGTACCGAGGTCGCTACACCTTC. Its protein is CASGNLYRGRYTF.

This clonotype was seen repeatedly, ten times or more. The chain uses TRBV7-2 and TRBJ2-1; 7 bases are shared with TRBD2. V lost 5 bases, J lost 5 bases, and 12 bases stayed unmatched. This CDR3 is built from 16 residues. From germline, CDR1 is SGHTA and CDR2 FQGNSA. CDR3 in DNA: TGTGCCAGCAGCCGAGAGGGGACTACGACGAACAATGAGCAGTTCTTC. It specifies CASSREGTTTNNEQFF. The complete variable domain, with remaining parts taken from reference TRBV7-2 and TRBJ2-1, reads GAGVSQSPSNKVTEKGKDVELRCDPISGHTALYWYRQSLGQGLEFLIYFQGNSAPDKSGLPSDRFSAERTGGSVSTLTIQRTQQEDSAVYLCASSREGTTTNNEQFFGPGTRLTVL.

The V gene is TRBV20-1, the J gene TRBJ1-1; D is unclear. Trimming cost V 2 bases and J 11 bases, with 12 bases left between them. Looked up from germline, CDR1 is DFQATT and CDR2 is SNEGSKA (reference sequence). The CDR3 is 11 amino acids. The CDR3 sequence: CSARHTPQAFF. CDR3 DNA sequence: TGCAGTGCTAGACACACCCCCCAGGCTTTCTTT.

Remarks on this clonotype: A clone one base away is much larger, so this may be a read error. J is TRBJ1-5 and V is TRBV6-1; D gene uncertain. V shed 8 bases and J shed 0 bases, with 8 bases lying between them. The CDR3 sequence is 13 residues long. Looked up from germline, CDR1 is MNHNS and CDR2 is SASEGT. CDR3 coding DNA: TGTGCCAGCGAGGCTTATAGCAATCAGCCCCAGCATTTT. The encoded protein is CASEAYSNQPQHF.

The V and J genes are TRBV20-1 and TRBJ2-5; D uncertain. The germline V gene encodes CDR1 DFQATT and CDR2 SNEGSKA (reference sequence). With 3 bases removed from V and 6 bases from J, the gap between germline ends came to 5 bases. The CDR3 runs 10 residues. CDR3 protein: CSASAKTQYF. The CDR3 DNA follows: TGCAGTGCTAGTGCTAAGACCCAGTACTTC.

This clonotype was counted ten times or more. V gene TRBV20-1 combines with J gene TRBJ1-1; D remains ambiguous. Trimming shortened V by 0 bases and J by 1 base, and 12 bases separated the two germline ends. The CDR3 contains 15 residues. Germline lookup yields CDR1 DFQATT and CDR2 SNEGSKA (reference sequence). Here the CDR3 reads CSARDERRTNTEAFF. The CDR3 nucleotides are TGCAGTGCTAGAGATGAGAGACGGACGAACACTGAAGCTTTCTTT.

In DNA, the CDR3 is TGTGCCAGCAGCTTCTACGGACAACGGGGGCCCCAGCATTTT. Its protein is CASSFYGQRGPQHF. This rearrangement joins TRBV5-6 to TRBJ1-5, with D maybe TRBD1 (5 bases). With 2 bases removed from V and 9 bases from J, the gap between germline ends came to 15 bases. This CDR3 spans 14 amino acids. Germline lookup yields CDR1 SGHDT and CDR2 YYEEEE.

In its sample, this clonotype was seen many times. The V call is TRBV20-1, the J call TRBJ2-7, with 7 positions matching TRBD1. J lost 3 bases, V lost 5 bases, and 4 bases had no gene match. CDR1 is DFQATT and CDR2 is SNEGSKA in the germline V gene (reference sequence). This CDR3 comprises 12 residues. CDR3 in DNA: TGCAGTGCTGAGGACAGGAGCTACGAGCAGTACTTC. Translating it yields CSAEDRSYEQYF.

A few counts support this clonotype. The CDR3 is CASSFAGDEKLFF. The DNA of the CDR3 is TGCGCCAGCAGCTTCGCGGGGGATGAAAAACTGTTTTTT. This chain links TRBV5-1 with TRBJ1-4, with D perhaps matching TRBD1 (5 bases). V dropped 2 bases and J dropped 6 bases, with 8 bases sitting between them. The CDR3 is 13 residues long. CDR1 is SGHRS and CDR2 is YFSETQ in the germline V gene.

This clonotype appeared many times. V gene TRBV15 combines with J gene TRBJ2-3; possible D gene TRBD2, 6 bases. The CDR3 length is 15 residues. The V gene lost 2 bases and the J gene lost 2 bases, with 11 bases spanning the gap. CDR1 is LNHNV and CDR2 is YYDKDF in the germline V gene (reference sequence). The CDR3 DNA sequence: TGTGCCACCAGCAGAAATCCGGGACTCACAGATACGCAGTATTTT. Translated: CATSRNPGLTDTQYF.

The J gene is TRBJ2-3, the V gene TRBV20-1, with 11 positions matching TRBD2. CDR3 size: 16 residues. Per germline, CDR1 DFQATT and CDR2 SNEGSKA (reference sequence). The junction had 11 bases not matched to a gene; V was cut back by 7 bases and J by 2 bases. The CDR3 sequence: CSVSPRLAGNTDTQYF. In nucleotides, the CDR3 is TGCAGTGTTAGCCCCCGACTAGCGGGGAACACAGATACGCAGTATTTT.

J is TRBJ1-4 and V is TRBV6-1, with D perhaps matching TRBD1 (6 bases). V was shortened by 2 bases and J by 0 bases, with 22 bases between the two germline ends. The germline V gene has CDR1 MNHNS and CDR2 SASEGT. The CDR3 is 20 amino acids. Here the CDR3 DNA reads TGTGCCAGCAGTGAAAGGCTGGGGGACATAGGAAAGTCAACTAATGAAAAACTGTTTTTT. Its translation: CASSERLGDIGKSTNEKLFF.

This clonotype turned up a few times. The chain combines TRBV19 with TRBJ2-1; D is ambiguous. The CDR3 runs 15 residues. Deletions cut 4 bases from V and 0 bases from J, with 10 bases between. Germline V lookup: CDR1 LNHDA, CDR2 SQIVND (reference sequence). DNA for the CDR3: TGTGCCAGTAGTACCGAGAGCAGCTCCTACAATGAGCAGTTCTTC. It specifies CASSTESSSYNEQFF.

This clonotype came up many times. The chain uses TRBV27 and TRBJ2-7; tentatively, D is TRBD1 (6 bases). CDR3 length: 14 amino acids. Germline lookup yields CDR1 MNHEY and CDR2 SMNVEV (reference sequence). V lost 5 bases, J lost 0 bases, and 11 bases lay in between. Here the CDR3 DNA reads TGTGCCAGCAGTCGAGACAGGAGCTCCTACGAGCAGTACTTC. Protein: CASSRDRSSYEQYF.

V and J are TRBV15 and TRBJ2-3; D tentatively reads TRBD1 or TRBD2 (5 bases each). The germline CDR1 and CDR2 sequences are LNHNV and YYDKDF (reference sequence). The ends were cut back, 0 bases at V and 6 bases at J, with 7 bases in the middle. The CDR3 has 13 amino acids. CDR3: CATSRDREDTQYF. The CDR3 DNA is TGTGCCACCAGCAGAGACAGGGAGGATACGCAGTATTTT.

In its sample, this clonotype was seen a few times. This rearrangement joins TRBV20-1 to TRBJ2-1, with 15 bases aligning to TRBD2. Germline V CDR1 and CDR2: DFQATT, SNEGSKA (reference sequence). This CDR3 is 16 amino acids long. V lost 6 bases, J lost 4 bases, and 7 bases stayed unmatched. The CDR3 region is CSATGTSGRRYNEQFF. The CDR3 DNA follows: TGCAGTGCGACCGGGACTAGCGGGAGGCGGTACAATGAGCAGTTCTTC.

The V call is TRBV5-4, the J call TRBJ1-1; D call uncertain. Germline lookup yields CDR1 SGHNT and CDR2 YYREEE (reference sequence). The CDR3 runs to 17 residues. The V end was cut by 1 base, the J end by 13 bases, with 29 bases between. CDR3 DNA sequence: TGTGCCAGCAGCTTGTTCTCTGCAGGCTCCGCCTCACCTCGACTTTTCTTT. As protein: CASSLFSAGSASPRLFF.

The table lists this clonotype with many counts. The rearrangement joins TRBV30 to TRBJ2-2; the D gene is possibly TRBD1 (6 bases). Germline loops: CDR1 GTSNPN, CDR2 SVGIG (reference sequence). The CDR3 runs 13 residues. V was trimmed by 5 bases and J by 2 bases, leaving 9 bases between them. CDR3 DNA sequence: TGTGCCTGGGGGGGCCCAAACACCGGGGAGCTGTTTTTT. Amino acid sequence: CAWGGPNTGELFF.